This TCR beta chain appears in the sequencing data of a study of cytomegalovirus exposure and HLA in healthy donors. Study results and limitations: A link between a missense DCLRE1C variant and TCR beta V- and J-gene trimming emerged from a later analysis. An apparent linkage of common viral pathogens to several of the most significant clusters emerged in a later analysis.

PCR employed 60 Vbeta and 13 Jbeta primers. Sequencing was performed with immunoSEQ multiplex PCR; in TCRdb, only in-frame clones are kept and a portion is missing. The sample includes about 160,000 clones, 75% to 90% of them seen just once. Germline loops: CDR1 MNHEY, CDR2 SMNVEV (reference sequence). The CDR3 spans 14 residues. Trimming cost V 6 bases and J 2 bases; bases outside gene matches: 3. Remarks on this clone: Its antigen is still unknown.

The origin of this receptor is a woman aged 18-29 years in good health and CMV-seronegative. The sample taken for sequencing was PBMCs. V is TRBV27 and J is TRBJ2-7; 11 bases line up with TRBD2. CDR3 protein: CASSVAGGPYEQYF. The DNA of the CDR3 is TGTGCCAGCAGCGTAGCGGGAGGGCCCTACGAGCAGTACTTC.